The clone carrying this T cell receptor delta chain was seen a few times. Since a far larger clone is one base different, this is likely a read error. Within the sample, other DNA sequences also encode this same CDR3. Germline V gene sequence: CDR1 GEAIGNYY, CDR2 EKD. The CDR3 runs to 17 residues. The data derive from a study of γδ T cells in repeated Plasmodium falciparum infection. As for the study in general: Malian samples came from no-transmission periods or across acute febrile malaria episodes.

Vgamma9/Vdelta2+ and Vdelta2-negative gammadelta T cells were flow-sorted from PBMC for bulk sequencing. TCRdb re-called the multiplex PCR reads using CATT. The sample has around 86,000 delta-chain clones; over 1.1% are singletons. The chain recombines TRDV2 with TRDJ2; 11 bases agree with TRDD3. Since TCRdb gives no J gene, matching the DNA to germline was used here to assign it. This sequence was found in a pool of human donors (malaria-infected and uninfected, not separated). The sequenced material came from gamma-delta T cells from blood. This chain's CDR3 is CACDTEWGIRETAQLFF. CDR3 in DNA: TGTGCCTGTGACACGGAGTGGGGGATACGGGAGACAGCGCAACTCTTCTTT.